This entry lists 29 T cell receptor beta chains sequenced from one sample in a study of blood T cell repertoires in COVID-19. Clones were sequenced by immunoSEQ multiplex PCR, and TCRdb holds only the in-frame ones, with some missing. The data contain 140,000 to 150,000 clones, roughly 90% of them singletons. The material sequenced was PBMCs or T cells enriched from blood (not recorded which). These TCRs come from a woman under 40 with acute COVID-19.

The V and J genes are TRBV28 and TRBJ1-5; perhaps TRBD1 as D (6 bases). Trimming removed 6 bases at V and 6 bases at J, with 15 bases between. The CDR3 spans 14 residues. CDR1 is MDHEN, CDR2 SYDVKM, per germline. CDR3 sequence reads: CASRIQGPAQPQHF. CDR3 bases: TGTGCCAGCAGGATCCAGGGGCCAGCTCAGCCCCAGCATTTT.

The chain recombines TRBV28 with TRBJ2-5; TRBD2 might be the D (7 bases). The CDR3 is 17 residues long. V dropped 7 bases and J dropped 2 bases, with 23 bases sitting between them. The germline CDR1 and CDR2 sequences are MDHEN and SYDVKM. The CDR3 is CASTLGGLQGLQETQYF. DNA of the CDR3: TGTGCCAGCACCTTGGGGGGGCTACAGGGATTGCAAGAGACCCAGTACTTC.

V and J are TRBV6-5 and TRBJ1-1; 9 nucleotides match TRBD1. CDR1 is MNHEY and CDR2 is SVGAGI in the germline V gene. This CDR3 spans 12 amino acids. Trimming took 6 bases from V and 11 from J; bases not matched to a gene: 7. The chain's CDR3 is CASRNRGLAAFF. The CDR3 region has the DNA TGTGCCAGCAGGAACAGGGGGCTCGCGGCTTTCTTT.

The chain links TRBV7-2 to TRBJ2-7; D not resolved. From germline, CDR1 is SGHTA and CDR2 FQGNSA. Between the trimmed V and J ends, which lost 2 bases and 0 bases, there was a span of 8 bases. This CDR3 has 14 amino acids. CDR3 loop: CASSLPFSSYEQYF. The DNA for the CDR3 is TGTGCCAGCAGCTTACCTTTTAGCTCCTACGAGCAGTACTTC. The full variable domain, with the rest looked up from reference TRBV7-2 and TRBJ2-7, is GAGVSQSPSNKVTEKGKDVELRCDPISGHTALYWYRQSLGQGLEFLIYFQGNSAPDKSGLPSDRFSAERTGGSVSTLTIQRTQQEDSAVYLCASSLPFSSYEQYFGPGTRLTVT.

This chain links TRBV10-2 with TRBJ2-2; weak D call: TRBD2 (7 bases). This CDR3 is 16 amino acids long. Germline loops: CDR1 WSHSY, CDR2 SAAADI. V lost 2 bases and J 2 bases, leaving 12 bases between the germline ends. The CDR3 protein is CASSEMRGPNTGELFF. The CDR3, as DNA: TGCGCCAGCAGTGAGATGCGGGGGCCTAACACCGGGGAGCTGTTTTTT.

The chain recombines TRBV7-3 with TRBJ2-2, with 7 bases lining up with TRBD2. CDR3 length: 13 residues. The germline gives CDR1 SGHTA, CDR2 FQGTGA. Trimming cost V 9 bases and J 2 bases; bases outside gene matches: 3. Here the CDR3 reads CASSSGNTGELFF. The CDR3 bases are TGTGCCAGTTCTAGCGGAAACACCGGGGAGCTGTTTTTT. Supplemented by reference TRBV7-3 and TRBJ2-2, the full variable domain reads GAGVSQTPSNKVTEKGKYVELRCDPISGHTALYWYRQSLGQGPEFLIYFQGTGAADDSGLPNDRFFAVRPEGSVSTLKIQRTERGDSAVYLCASSSGNTGELFFGEGSRLTVL.

The V gene is TRBV2, the J gene TRBJ2-5, with 8 bases lining up with TRBD1. There are 13 residues in the CDR3. Trimming took 8 bases from V and 5 from J; bases not matched to a gene: 7. The germline gives CDR1 SNHLY, CDR2 FYNNEI. The CDR3 sequence is CASYRGFRETQYF. The CDR3 bases are TGTGCCAGCTACAGGGGGTTTAGGGAGACCCAGTACTTC.

This rearrangement joins TRBV19 to TRBJ1-2; no firm D call. This CDR3 comprises 13 residues. Germline CDR1 and CDR2: LNHDA and SQIVND (reference sequence). Trimming cost V 6 bases and J 0 bases, with 8 bases left between them. Written as DNA, the CDR3 is TGTGCCAGTAGCGCCGAGTCTAACTATGGCTACACCTTC. Translating gives CASSAESNYGYTF.

The chain is built from TRBV21-1 and TRBJ2-1; the table's TRBD2 call for D was not verified on the DNA. TRBV21-1 is reported as a pseudogene. CDR3 length equals 17 residues. The CDR3: CASPGGLAVDSYNEQFF. Written as DNA, the CDR3 is TGTGCCAGCCCGGGAGGACTAGCGGTCGACTCCTACAATGAGCAGTTCTTC.

This chain joins TRBV19 and TRBJ2-1; tentative D call: TRBD2 (5 bases). V was pared by 6 bases and J by 7 bases, with 16 bases between. The germline V gene encodes CDR1 LNHDA and CDR2 SQIVND (reference sequence). This CDR3 spans 14 amino acids. The CDR3 sequence: CASSSGFLGNEQFF. For the CDR3, the DNA is TGTGCCAGTAGCAGCGGTTTTTTAGGGAATGAGCAGTTCTTC.

V gene TRBV5-1 combines with J gene TRBJ2-7, with 9 bases that match TRBD1. CDR1 SGHRS and CDR2 YFSETQ come from the germline V gene. V was clipped by 5 bases and J by 4 bases; unmatched bases: 7. This CDR3 contains 14 residues. CDR3 protein: CASRSGTGQYEQYF. Written as DNA, the CDR3 is TGCGCCAGCAGATCCGGGACAGGGCAGTACGAGCAGTACTTC.

The chain is built from TRBV9 and TRBJ2-1, with D possibly matching TRBD2 (6 bases). Germline V CDR1 and CDR2: SGDLS, YYNGEE. Trimming removed 5 bases from V and 4 bases from J, with 19 bases in between. CDR3 length: 16 amino acids. The CDR3: CASSAGWAKEYNEQFF. DNA for the CDR3: TGTGCCAGCAGTGCGGGGTGGGCGAAAGAATACAATGAGCAGTTCTTC.

In the case of this clone: At the DNA level, this CDR3 is encoded by other sequences in the same sample as well. The chain couples TRBV18 to TRBJ2-7; 10 bases agree with TRBD1. From germline, CDR1 is KGHSH and CDR2 LQKENI. V gave up 6 bases and J gave up 2 bases; unmatched junction bases: 4. The CDR3 totals 14 residues. The CDR3 spells CASSPGQGPYEQYF. CDR3 nucleotides: TGTGCCAGCTCCCCGGGACAGGGGCCCTACGAGCAGTACTTC. Based on the CDR3 plus reference TRBV18 and TRBJ2-7, the full variable domain is NAGVMQNPRHLVRRRGQEARLRCSPMKGHSHVYWYRQLPEEGLKFMVYLQKENIIDESGMPKERFSAEFPKEGPSILRIQQVVRGDSAAYFCASSPGQGPYEQYFGPGTRLTVT.

V usage is TRBV21-1 and J usage is TRBJ1-4; the table gives TRBD1 as D, unverified against the DNA. TRBV21-1 is marked as a pseudogene. The CDR3 consists of 15 residues. The CDR3 region is CASSKALQGVEKLFF. CDR3 DNA sequence: TGTGCCAGCAGCAAAGCGCTCCAGGGTGTTGAAAAACTGTTTTTT.

This clone was counted a few times. V usage is TRBV19 and J usage is TRBJ1-1; 9 bases are a match to TRBD1. Germline V gene sequence: CDR1 LNHDA, CDR2 SQIVND (reference sequence). The ends lost 6 bases at V and 2 bases at J; junction bases unmatched: 7. This CDR3 has 15 residues. The CDR3 sequence is CASSVTGGINTEAFF. For the CDR3, the DNA is TGTGCCAGTAGCGTAACAGGGGGCATAAACACTGAAGCTTTCTTT. Together with reference TRBV19 and TRBJ1-1, the CDR3 gives the full variable domain: DGGITQSPKYLFRKEGQNVTLSCEQNLNHDAMYWYRQDPGQGLRLIYYSQIVNDFQKGDIAEGYSVSREKKESFPLTVTSAQKNPTAFYLCASSVTGGINTEAFFGQGTRLTVV.

In DNA, the CDR3 is TGTGCCAGCAGCCCGTTTGACGGGACTTACAATGAGCAGTTCTTC. Translation: CASSPFDGTYNEQFF. The V call is TRBV7-2, the J call TRBJ2-1, with TRBD2 as a possible D gene (6 bases). The CDR3 loop spans 15 amino acids. V was cut by 5 bases and J by 4 bases, with 15 bases left in between. The germline CDR1 and CDR2 sequences are SGHTA and FQGNSA.

In regard to this clone: The germline gene is not matched at one end of the junction; a read error may be the cause. The rearrangement uses TRBV7-7 and TRBJ2-5; 8 nucleotides agree with TRBD2. This CDR3 is 15 amino acids long. Germline V lookup: CDR1 SSHAT, CDR2 FNYEAQ (reference sequence). As DNA, the CDR3 is TGTGCTAGCAGCTTAGGTAGCGGGGCTGAAGAGACCCAGTACTTC. This gives the protein CASSLGSGAEETQYF.

This chain joins TRBV30 and TRBJ2-1, with 10 bases identical to TRBD1. Germline CDR1 reads GTSNPN; CDR2 reads SVGIG (reference sequence). V shed 5 bases, J shed 2 bases, and the junction held 9 bases outside the gene matches. This CDR3 is 16 amino acids long. Here the CDR3 DNA reads TGTGCCTGGGATGGGACAGGGGAGTCCGCCTACAATGAGCAGTTCTTC. Translated: CAWDGTGESAYNEQFF.

The genes are TRBV30 and TRBJ2-1; TRBD2 aligns across 7 bases. The length of the CDR3 is 17 residues. Germline assignment: CDR1 GTSNPN and CDR2 SVGIG (reference sequence). V was pared by 3 bases and J by 2 bases, with 13 bases of the junction left unmatched. CDR3 loop: CAWSVALSSGTYNEQFF. CDR3 nucleotide sequence: TGTGCCTGGAGCGTAGCCCTTTCTAGCGGAACCTACAATGAGCAGTTCTTC.

The genes are TRBV28 and TRBJ1-2; TRBD1 aligns across 8 bases. Per the germline V gene, CDR1 is MDHEN and CDR2 is SYDVKM. The CDR3 is 13 amino acids. V was pared by 6 bases and J by 5 bases, with 5 bases of the junction left unmatched. The CDR3 loop is CASRTGVGYGYTF. The CDR3 DNA follows: TGTGCCAGCAGGACAGGGGTAGGGTATGGCTACACCTTC.

The chain combines TRBV2 with TRBJ2-5, with a tentative D call TRBD1 (6 bases). The CDR3 is 15 residues long. Trimming left V 6 bases short and J 2 bases short, with 16 bases between. Germline-derived CDR1 and CDR2 are SNHLY and FYNNEI. The CDR3 region has the DNA TGTGCCAGCAGCCCCTCGACAGGATATCAAGAGACCCAGTACTTC. Protein product: CASSPSTGYQETQYF.

V is TRBV6-2 or TRBV6-3 and J is TRBJ1-5, with D unresolved. This CDR3 has 15 residues. Per the germline V gene, CDR1 is MNHEY and CDR2 is SVGEGT. Trimming left V 2 bases short and J 5 bases short, with 13 bases between. As DNA, the CDR3 is TGTGCCAGCAGTTACCCTCCGGGGAGGCATCAGCCCCAGCATTTT. This gives the protein CASSYPPGRHQPQHF.

The chain employs TRBV5-6 and TRBJ2-3; TRBD2 might be the D (7 bases). The CDR3 is 14 amino acids. The V end lost 3 bases, the J end lost 3 bases, and 11 bases lay between the germline ends. Germline values: CDR1 SGHDT, CDR2 YYEEEE. CDR3 in amino acids: CASSSRGGTDTQYF. The CDR3 nucleotides are TGTGCCAGCAGCTCGAGGGGGGGAACAGATACGCAGTATTTT.

This clone was seen a few times. The CDR3 reads CASSSGGRHTARTDTQYF. For the CDR3, the DNA is TGTGCCAGCAGTTCGGGCGGGAGGCATACCGCTCGCACAGATACGCAGTATTTT. V usage is TRBV28 and J usage is TRBJ2-3, with TRBD2 matching 8 bases. CDR3 length: 18 amino acids. Germline V gives CDR1 MDHEN, CDR2 SYDVKM. V gave up 4 bases and J gave up 1 base; unmatched junction bases: 13.

The J gene is TRBJ2-2, the V gene TRBV9; TRBD2 might be the D (5 bases). The ends were cut back, 4 bases at V and 6 bases at J, with 19 bases in the middle. Germline lookup yields CDR1 SGDLS and CDR2 YYNGEE. CDR3 length: 16 amino acids. The CDR3 here is CASSPALRVNAGELFF. The CDR3 DNA follows: TGTGCCAGCAGCCCGGCCTTGAGGGTAAACGCCGGGGAGCTGTTTTTT. Full variable domain (outside the CDR3, taken from reference TRBV9 and TRBJ2-2): DSGVTQTPKHLITATGQRVTLRCSPRSGDLSVYWYQQSLDQGLQFLIQYYNGEERAKGNILERFSAQQFPDLHSELNLSSLELGDSALYFCASSPALRVNAGELFFGEGSRLTVL.

The chain links TRBV5-1 to TRBJ1-5; 7 bases match TRBD1. The CDR3 runs to 14 residues. Unmatched junction bases numbered 3, after V lost 1 base and J lost 5 bases. The germline V gene has CDR1 SGHRS and CDR2 YFSETQ. The CDR3 protein is CASSLSQGDQPQHF. The CDR3 bases are TGCGCCAGCAGCTTGAGCCAGGGGGATCAGCCCCAGCATTTT.

The chain carries TRBV7-9 and TRBJ2-3; unclear D gene. CDR3 size: 12 residues. Germline CDR1 and CDR2: SEHNR and FQNEAQ (reference sequence). Trimming removed 2 bases from V and 11 bases from J, with 11 bases in between. In DNA, the CDR3 is TGTGCCAGCAGCTTATTGGAGCGCCAGCAGTATTTT. Translated, it gives CASSLLERQQYF.

Here the CDR3 reads CASRPGFFDSPLHF. For the CDR3, the DNA is TGTGCCAGCAGACCAGGGTTTTTTGATTCACCCCTCCACTTT. V and J are TRBV6-5 and TRBJ1-6; perhaps TRBD1 as D (5 bases). Trimming left V 6 bases short and J 8 bases short, with 14 bases between. The V gene's germline CDR1 is MNHEY and CDR2 SVGAGI. CDR3 size: 14 residues.

In regard to this clone: This sample includes further DNA sequences coding for the same CDR3. The CDR3 DNA reads as TGTGCCAGCAGCTCGGACAGGGGTTCACCCCTCCACTTT. Translation gives CASSSDRGSPLHF. The rearrangement uses TRBV7-2 and TRBJ1-6; 9 positions match TRBD1. V lost 4 bases, J lost 9 bases, and 1 base stayed unmatched. Germline V gene data show CDR1 as SGHTA and CDR2 as FQGNSA. There are 13 residues in the CDR3.